The source of this TCR beta chain is a study of CD8+CD57+ T cells in acquired aplastic anemia. TCR beta VDJ and CDR3 were profiled, and genomic DNA was the template. TCRdb itself ran the reads through MiXCR, one entry per CDR3 protein. The sample consists of some 180,000 distinct CDR3 sequences, around half of them appearing once. Study-wide findings and caveats: Sharing between patients and controls was observed for roughly 29 CD8+ CDR3 sequences.

Of note for this clonotype: Its specificity is unknown.

Trimming at V came to 4 bases and at J to 1 base, leaving 2 bases not matched to a gene. The CDR3 covers 14 residues. The germline gives CDR1 SNHLY, CDR2 FYNNEI. Sequencing was carried out using sorted CD4+, CD8+, or CD8+CD57+ T cells (not recorded which) from PBMCs. The sequence came from a human donor in good health. This chain joins TRBV2 and TRBJ2-7, with TRBD1 matching 9 bases. CDR3 nucleotides: TGTGCCAGCAGTGGGACAGGGGTATCCTACGAGCAGTACTTC. It specifies CASSGTGVSYEQYF.